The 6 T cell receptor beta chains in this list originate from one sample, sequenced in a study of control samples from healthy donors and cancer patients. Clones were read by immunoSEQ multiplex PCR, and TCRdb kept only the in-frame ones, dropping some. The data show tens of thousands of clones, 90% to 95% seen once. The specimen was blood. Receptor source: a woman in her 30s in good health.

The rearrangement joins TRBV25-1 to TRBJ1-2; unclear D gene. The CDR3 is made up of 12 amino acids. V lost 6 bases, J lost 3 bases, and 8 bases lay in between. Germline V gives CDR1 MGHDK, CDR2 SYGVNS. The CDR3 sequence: CASRAQHYGYTF. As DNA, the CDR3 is TGTGCCAGCAGGGCCCAGCACTATGGCTACACCTTC.

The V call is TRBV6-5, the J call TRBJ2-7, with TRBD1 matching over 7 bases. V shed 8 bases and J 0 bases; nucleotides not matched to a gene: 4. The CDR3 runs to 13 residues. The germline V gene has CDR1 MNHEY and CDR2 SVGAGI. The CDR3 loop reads CASARGPSYEQYF. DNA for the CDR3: TGTGCCAGCGCGAGGGGGCCCTCCTACGAGCAGTACTTC.

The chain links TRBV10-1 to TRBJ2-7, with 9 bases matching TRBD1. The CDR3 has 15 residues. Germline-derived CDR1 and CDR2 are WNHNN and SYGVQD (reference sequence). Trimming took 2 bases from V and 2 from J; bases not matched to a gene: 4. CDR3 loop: CASSEGTGFPYEQYF. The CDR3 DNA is TGCGCCAGCAGTGAGGGGACAGGGTTTCCCTACGAGCAGTACTTC.

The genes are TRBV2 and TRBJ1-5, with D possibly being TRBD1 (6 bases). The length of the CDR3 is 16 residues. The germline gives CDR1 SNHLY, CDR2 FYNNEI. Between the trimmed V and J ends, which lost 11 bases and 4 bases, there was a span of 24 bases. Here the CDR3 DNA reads TGTGCCCGCACCAGGTCCGGGGGAGGGGGGAATCAGCCCCAGCATTTT. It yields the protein CARTRSGGGGNQPQHF. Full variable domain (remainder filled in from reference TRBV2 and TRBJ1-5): EPEVTQTPSHQVTQMGQEVILRCVPISNHLYFYWYRQILGQKVEFLVSFYNNEISEKSEIFDDQFSVERPDGSNFTLKIRSTKLEDSAMYFCARTRSGGGGNQPQHFGDGTRLSIL.

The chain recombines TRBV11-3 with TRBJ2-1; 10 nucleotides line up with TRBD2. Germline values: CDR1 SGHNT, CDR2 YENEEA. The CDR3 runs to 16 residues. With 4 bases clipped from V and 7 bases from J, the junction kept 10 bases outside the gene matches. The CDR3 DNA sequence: TGTGCCAGCAGCTCTAGAGGGCTAGCGGGAGTTAATGAGCAGTTCTTC. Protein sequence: CASSSRGLAGVNEQFF.

In DNA, the CDR3 is TGTGCCAGCACCCCCTCCGGACAGATCTACGAGCAGTACTTC. It codes for CASTPSGQIYEQYF. The V gene is TRBV28, the J gene TRBJ2-7, with D possibly matching TRBD1 (6 bases). This CDR3 is built from 14 residues. CDR1 and CDR2 from the germline V gene are MDHEN and SYDVKM. The V end was cut by 7 bases, the J end by 3 bases, with 16 bases between.